The 15 T cell receptor beta chains below come from one sample, sequenced in a study of technical replicates of blood from a handful of donors. Repertoires were generated with immunoSEQ multiplex PCR, while TCRdb's copy carries only in-frame clones and drops some. Here the sample spans about 73,000 clones, approximately 93% being singletons. The source material was T cells isolated from PBMCs. Source of these receptors: a human donor in good health.

The chain uses TRBV5-1 and TRBJ1-4; no definite D call. CDR1 is SGHRS, CDR2 YFSETQ, per germline. With 4 bases removed from V and 0 bases from J, the gap between germline ends came to 10 bases. CDR3 length: 15 residues. The CDR3: CASSAMYPTNEKLFF. The CDR3 nucleotides read TGCGCCAGCAGCGCGATGTATCCAACTAATGAAAAACTGTTTTTT.

The DNA for the CDR3 is TGTGCCAGCAGCCTATTTCGGGAGGAGCTGTTTTTT. It encodes CASSLFREELFF. V and J are TRBV4-2 and TRBJ2-2, with D perhaps matching TRBD2 (5 bases). From germline, CDR1 is LGHNA and CDR2 YNFKEQ. The CDR3 spans 12 residues. V lost 4 bases to trimming and J lost 10 bases, with 10 bases between them.

CDR3 in amino acids: CATSRAAVTYTEAFF. The CDR3 DNA reads TGTGCCACCAGCAGAGCTGCAGTCACGTACACTGAAGCTTTCTTT. The J gene is TRBJ1-1, the V gene TRBV15; D unclear. Germline lookup yields CDR1 LNHNV and CDR2 YYDKDF (reference sequence). V was cut by 1 base and J by 3 bases, with 12 bases left in between. The CDR3 consists of 15 residues.

This chain uses TRBV7-8 with TRBJ1-1, with D tentatively TRBD1 (6 bases). Germline V gene sequence: CDR1 SGHVS, CDR2 FQNEAQ. V was clipped by 5 bases and J by 3 bases, with 19 bases between them. The CDR3 consists of 16 residues. CDR3 sequence (DNA): TGTGCCAGCAGCGCGGACAGAACATTCCGGGACACTGAAGCTTTCTTT. The encoded protein is CASSADRTFRDTEAFF.

The rearrangement links TRBV5-8 to TRBJ1-2; tentatively, D is TRBD1 (5 bases). The V gene's germline CDR1 is SGHTS and CDR2 YDEGEE. The V end was cut by 10 bases, the J end by 8 bases, with 18 bases between. CDR3 size: 12 residues. The CDR3 protein is CAVQPMGHGYTF. The CDR3 region has the DNA TGTGCCGTCCAACCGATGGGGCACGGCTACACCTTC.

V usage is TRBV5-1 and J usage is TRBJ1-5, with 10 positions matching TRBD1. Unmatched junction bases numbered 2, after V lost 0 bases and J lost 5 bases. The germline V gene has CDR1 SGHRS and CDR2 YFSETQ. The CDR3 has 15 amino acids. CDR3: CASSLAGTGDQPQHF. The CDR3 region has the DNA TGCGCCAGCAGCTTGGCCGGGACAGGGGATCAGCCCCAGCATTTT. Drawing the rest from reference TRBV5-1 and TRBJ1-5, the complete variable domain is KAGVTQTPRYLIKTRGQQVTLSCSPISGHRSVSWYQQTPGQGLQFLFEYFSETQRNKGNFPGRFSGRQFSNSRSEMNVSTLELGDSALYLCASSLAGTGDQPQHFGDGTRLSIL.

V gene TRBV10-2 combines with J gene TRBJ1-5; TRBD1 is a possible D gene (6 bases). Germline-derived CDR1 and CDR2 are WSHSY and SAAADI. Trimming took 6 bases from V and 2 from J, leaving 11 bases between them. CDR3 length: 14 residues. The CDR3 DNA follows: TGCGCCAGCAGGGGGGCGGGGGGCAATCAGCCCCAGCATTTT. This gives the protein CASRGAGGNQPQHF.

The rearrangement joins TRBV6-6 to TRBJ2-7; D possibly corresponds to TRBD1 (5 bases). Trimming took off 0 bases at V and 0 bases at J, with 12 bases between the two ends. The germline CDR1 and CDR2 sequences are MNHNY and SVGAGI (reference sequence). The CDR3 has 16 amino acids. Written as DNA, the CDR3 is TGTGCCAGCAGTTACTCGGACAACCTAGTCTCCTACGAGCAGTACTTC. It yields the protein CASSYSDNLVSYEQYF.

Only a few counts were recorded for this clone. V and J are TRBV14 and TRBJ1-2; 8 nucleotides match TRBD1. The CDR3 loop spans 16 amino acids. The germline CDR1 and CDR2 sequences are SGHDN and FVKESK. V trimming: 0 bases; J trimming: 2 bases; junction bases outside the gene matches: 5. This CDR3 reads CASSQDRRDRNYGYTF. The CDR3 DNA reads TGTGCCAGCAGCCAAGACCGCCGGGACAGGAACTATGGCTACACCTTC.

The rearrangement links TRBV5-1 to TRBJ1-1; 11 bases match TRBD1. This CDR3 has 16 amino acids. Germline CDR1 reads SGHRS; CDR2 reads YFSETQ. V lost 6 bases and J lost 0; bases outside the gene matches: 7. In DNA, the CDR3 is TGCGCCAGCATGGACAGGGGGCTAAATATGAACACTGAAGCTTTCTTT. Its translation is CASMDRGLNMNTEAFF.

The V gene is TRBV7-3, the J gene TRBJ2-2, with 7 bases fitting TRBD2. There are 13 residues in the CDR3. CDR1 is SGHTA, CDR2 FQGTGA, per germline. V was pared by 6 bases and J by 5 bases, with 3 bases of the junction left unmatched. This chain's CDR3 is CASRIGGTGELFF. For the CDR3, the DNA is TGTGCCAGCAGGATCGGGGGGACCGGGGAGCTGTTTTTT.

The V gene is TRBV11-2, the J gene TRBJ2-5, with a weak D call TRBD1 (6 bases). V was clipped by 8 bases and J by 5 bases, with 12 bases between them. The germline V gene encodes CDR1 SGHAT and CDR2 FQNNGV. The CDR3 is 12 amino acids. The CDR3 DNA reads as TGTGCCAGCCGCAGGGGACGGGAGACCCAGTACTTC. Amino acids: CASRRGRETQYF.

The chain recombines TRBV6-5 with TRBJ2-1, with D possibly TRBD2 on 5 matching bases. The CDR3 runs to 14 residues. Trimming removed 10 bases from V and 2 bases from J, with 15 bases in between. Germline CDR1 reads MNHEY; CDR2 reads SVGAGI. The CDR3 DNA follows: TGTGCCACCCATGGAGGAAGGGCCTACAATGAGCAGTTCTTC. This encodes CATHGGRAYNEQFF.

CDR3 sequence: CSGQPGVGTEAFF. The DNA for the CDR3 is TGCAGCGGCCAACCAGGGGTGGGAACTGAAGCTTTCTTT. J is TRBJ1-1 and V is TRBV29-1, with D possibly being TRBD1 (6 bases). The CDR3 runs 13 residues. CDR1 and CDR2 from the germline V gene are SQVTM and ANQGSEA. V lost 7 bases and J lost 5, with 17 bases in between.

The chain links TRBV7-6 to TRBJ2-5, with 8 bases that match TRBD1. This CDR3 is 13 amino acids long. The ends lost 8 bases at V and 7 bases at J; junction bases unmatched: 9. The germline CDR1 and CDR2 sequences are SGHVS and FNYEAQ. This CDR3 is CASVSGTGGTQYF. The CDR3 DNA is TGTGCCAGCGTTTCTGGGACAGGAGGGACCCAGTACTTC. The variable domain in full, with the rest retrieved from reference TRBV7-6 and TRBJ2-5, is GAGVSQSPRYKVTKRGQDVALRCDPISGHVSLYWYRQALGQGPEFLTYFNYEAQQDKSGLPNDRFSAERPEGSISTLTIQRTEQRDSAMYRCASVSGTGGTQYFGPGTRLLVL.